The 2 T cell receptor beta chains below come from one sample, sequenced in a study of T cell repertoires in cytomegalovirus infection. Their antigens remain unidentified. TCRdb passed the reads through MiXCR, listing each CDR3 protein once. The repertoire holds around 750,000 distinct CDR3 sequences, with 32% as singletons. The specimen was cultured CD8+ T cells from PBMCs, collected from culture after CMV antigen stimulation. These receptors came from a human donor in good health (CMV status not recorded). Some clones in this sample may be carry-over from other donors' samples.

This clonotype was observed once. This rearrangement joins TRBV7-6 to TRBJ2-5; D is ambiguous. This CDR3 spans 14 amino acids. V lost 7 bases and J lost 1, with 13 bases in between. Per the germline V gene, CDR1 is SGHVS and CDR2 is FNYEAQ. The CDR3 sequence is CASNFKAFQETQYF. DNA of the CDR3: TGTGCCAGCAACTTTAAGGCTTTCCAAGAGACCCAGTACTTC.

There are many counts of this clonotype. The rearrangement joins TRBV7-9 to TRBJ1-2; D might be TRBD1 (5 bases). Trimming removed 0 bases from V and 8 bases from J, with 16 bases in between. The CDR3 is 15 residues long. Looked up from germline, CDR1 is SEHNR and CDR2 is FQNEAQ (reference sequence). The CDR3 region is CASSLAAQGPEGYTF. The CDR3 nucleotides read TGTGCCAGCAGCTTAGCCGCCCAGGGACCTGAGGGCTACACCTTC.